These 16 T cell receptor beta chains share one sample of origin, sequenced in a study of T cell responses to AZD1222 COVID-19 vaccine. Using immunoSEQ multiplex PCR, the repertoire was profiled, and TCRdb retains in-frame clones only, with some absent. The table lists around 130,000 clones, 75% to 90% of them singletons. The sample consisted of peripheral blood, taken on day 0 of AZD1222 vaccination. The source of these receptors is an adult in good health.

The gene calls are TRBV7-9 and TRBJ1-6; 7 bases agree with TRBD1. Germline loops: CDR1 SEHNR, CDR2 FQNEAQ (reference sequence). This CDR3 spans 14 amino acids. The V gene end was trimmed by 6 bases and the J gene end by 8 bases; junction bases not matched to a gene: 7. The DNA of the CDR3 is TGTGCCAGCAGTACCGGGACAGTAGATTCACCCCTCCACTTT. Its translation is CASSTGTVDSPLHF. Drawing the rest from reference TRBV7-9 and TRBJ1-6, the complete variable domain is DTGVSQNPRHKITKRGQNVTFRCDPISEHNRLYWYRQTLGQGPEFLTYFQNEAQLEKSRLLSDRFSAERPKGSFSTLEIQRTEQGDSAMYLCASSTGTVDSPLHFGNGTRLTVT.

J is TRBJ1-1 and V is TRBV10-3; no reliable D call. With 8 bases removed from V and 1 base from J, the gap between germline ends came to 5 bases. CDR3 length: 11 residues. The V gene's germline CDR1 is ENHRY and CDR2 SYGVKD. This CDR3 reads CAIQENTEAFF. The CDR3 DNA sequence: TGTGCCATCCAGGAGAACACTGAAGCTTTCTTT.

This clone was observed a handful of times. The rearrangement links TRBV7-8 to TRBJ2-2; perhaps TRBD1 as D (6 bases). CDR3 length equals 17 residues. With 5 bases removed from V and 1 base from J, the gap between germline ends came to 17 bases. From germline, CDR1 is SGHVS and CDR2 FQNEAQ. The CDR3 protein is CASSPPLRDKNTGELFF. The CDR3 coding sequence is TGTGCCAGCAGCCCGCCCCTCCGGGACAAGAACACCGGGGAGCTGTTTTTT.

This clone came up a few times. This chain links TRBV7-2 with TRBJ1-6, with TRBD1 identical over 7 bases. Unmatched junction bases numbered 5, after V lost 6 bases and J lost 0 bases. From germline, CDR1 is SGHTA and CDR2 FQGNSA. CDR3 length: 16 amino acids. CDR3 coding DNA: TGTGCCAGCAGGGAATACAGGGGCTCCTATAATTCACCCCTCCACTTT. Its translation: CASREYRGSYNSPLHF.

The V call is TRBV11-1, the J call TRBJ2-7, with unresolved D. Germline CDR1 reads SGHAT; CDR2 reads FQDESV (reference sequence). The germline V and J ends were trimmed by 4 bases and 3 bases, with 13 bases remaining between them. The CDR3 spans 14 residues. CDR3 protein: CASSSDPLSYEQYF. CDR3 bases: TGTGCCAGCAGCTCAGATCCCCTGAGCTACGAGCAGTACTTC.

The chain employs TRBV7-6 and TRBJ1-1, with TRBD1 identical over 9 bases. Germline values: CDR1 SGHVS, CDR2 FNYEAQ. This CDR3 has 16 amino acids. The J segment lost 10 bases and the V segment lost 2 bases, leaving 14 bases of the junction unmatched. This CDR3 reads CASSLFGDRDVNGAFF. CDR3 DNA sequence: TGTGCCAGCAGCTTATTTGGGGACAGGGACGTCAACGGAGCTTTCTTT.

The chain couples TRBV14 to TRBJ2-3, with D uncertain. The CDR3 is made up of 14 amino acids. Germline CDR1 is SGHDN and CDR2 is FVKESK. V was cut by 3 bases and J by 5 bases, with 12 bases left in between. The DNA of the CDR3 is TGTGCCAGCAGCCAGTACGGTAGTGGAGATACGCAGTATTTT. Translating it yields CASSQYGSGDTQYF.

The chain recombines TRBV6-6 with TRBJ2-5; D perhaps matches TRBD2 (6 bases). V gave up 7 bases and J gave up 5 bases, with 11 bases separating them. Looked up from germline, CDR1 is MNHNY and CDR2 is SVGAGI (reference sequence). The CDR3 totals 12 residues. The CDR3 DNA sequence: TGTGCCAGCATTGGGGGGTCGGAGACCCAGTACTTC. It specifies CASIGGSETQYF.

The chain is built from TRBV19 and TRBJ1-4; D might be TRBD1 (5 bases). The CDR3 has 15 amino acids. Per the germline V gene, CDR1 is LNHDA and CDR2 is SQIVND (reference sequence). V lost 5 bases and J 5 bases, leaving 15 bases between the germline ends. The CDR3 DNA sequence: TGTGCCAGTAGTTCGCCGAAGGGGTCAAATGAAAAACTGTTTTTT. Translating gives CASSSPKGSNEKLFF.

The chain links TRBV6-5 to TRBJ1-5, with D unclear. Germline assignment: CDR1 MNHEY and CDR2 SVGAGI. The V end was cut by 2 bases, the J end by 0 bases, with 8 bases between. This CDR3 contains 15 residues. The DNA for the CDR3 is TGTGCCAGCAGTTACCGCCCAGGTAGCAATCAGCCCCAGCATTTT. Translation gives CASSYRPGSNQPQHF.

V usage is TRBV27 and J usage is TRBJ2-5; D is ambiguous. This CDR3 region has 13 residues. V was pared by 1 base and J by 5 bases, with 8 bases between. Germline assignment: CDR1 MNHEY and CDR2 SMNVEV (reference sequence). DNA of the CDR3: TGTGCCAGCAGTTTATACAGCAAGGAGACCCAGTACTTC. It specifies CASSLYSKETQYF.

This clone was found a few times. The CDR3 DNA reads as TGTGCCAGCAGCGGGGGGACAGAGAATTCGGCAGAGCAGTACTTC. This translates into CASSGGTENSAEQYF. The gene calls are TRBV7-3 and TRBJ2-7, with a tentative D call TRBD1 (7 bases). CDR1 is SGHTA and CDR2 is FQGTGA in the germline V gene. V was cut by 5 bases and J by 7 bases, with 21 bases left in between. CDR3 length: 15 residues.

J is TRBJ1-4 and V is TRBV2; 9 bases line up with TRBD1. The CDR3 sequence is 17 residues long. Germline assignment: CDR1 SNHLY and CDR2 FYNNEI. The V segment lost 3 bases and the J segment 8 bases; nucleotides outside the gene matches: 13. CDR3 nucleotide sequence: TGTGCCAGCAGTGACGTCCCGGGACAGGGCGGATGGGAAAAACTGTTTTTT. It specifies CASSDVPGQGGWEKLFF.

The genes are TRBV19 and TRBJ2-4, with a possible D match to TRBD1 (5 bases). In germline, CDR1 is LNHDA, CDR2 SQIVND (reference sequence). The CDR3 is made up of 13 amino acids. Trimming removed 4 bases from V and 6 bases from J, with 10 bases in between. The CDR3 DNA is TGTGCCAGTAGTACTATCACAGGAAACATTCAGTACTTC. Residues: CASSTITGNIQYF.

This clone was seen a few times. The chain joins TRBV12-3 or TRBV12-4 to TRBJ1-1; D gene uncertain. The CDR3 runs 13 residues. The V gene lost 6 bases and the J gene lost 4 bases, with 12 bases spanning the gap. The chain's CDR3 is CASSSGSGTEAFF. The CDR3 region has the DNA TGTGCCAGCAGCTCGGGCTCAGGCACTGAAGCTTTCTTT.

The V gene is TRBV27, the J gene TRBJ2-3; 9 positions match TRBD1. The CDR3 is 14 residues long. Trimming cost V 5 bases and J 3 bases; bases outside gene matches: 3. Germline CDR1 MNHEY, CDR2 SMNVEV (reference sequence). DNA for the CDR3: TGTGCCAGCAGTCCCGGACAGGGGACAGATACGCAGTATTTT. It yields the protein CASSPGQGTDTQYF.